The 15 T cell receptor beta chains listed next were all sequenced from one sample in a study of T cells in Graves' hyperthyroidism and ophthalmopathy. The CDR3 regions of TCR beta were amplified from RNA transcripts. The HTBI primer set was used in a first-round RT-PCR of the TCR CDR3. TCRdb used MiXCR to reprocess the multiplex PCR reads, holding one entry per CDR3 protein. This table has hundreds of thousands of distinct CDR3 sequences, about 16% appearing once. The sequenced sample was blood. These receptor sequences come from a woman aged 25-40 years with Graves' hyperthyroidism.

This clonotype was counted many times. V usage is TRBV6-2 or TRBV6-3 and J usage is TRBJ2-1; D is uncertain. The ends were cut back, 2 bases at V and 0 bases at J, with 8 bases in the middle. From germline, CDR1 is MNHEY and CDR2 SVGEGT. The CDR3 spans 15 residues. The CDR3 coding sequence is TGTGCCAGCAGTTACGGCTCGAGCTCCTACAATGAGCAGTTCTTC. Its translation: CASSYGSSSYNEQFF.

This clonotype was recorded many times. The CDR3: CASSLGGLSTDTQYF. The CDR3 DNA is TGTGCCAGCAGCTTAGGCGGACTCAGCACAGATACGCAGTATTTT. This chain connects TRBV7-2 to TRBJ2-3; a possible D gene is TRBD2 (5 bases). V lost 1 base to trimming and J lost 0 bases, with 8 bases between them. The germline gives CDR1 SGHTA, CDR2 FQGNSA. This CDR3 has 15 residues.

This clonotype showed up many times. V usage is TRBV28 and J usage is TRBJ2-1; D unclear. In germline, CDR1 is MDHEN, CDR2 SYDVKM. V was pared by 6 bases and J by 6 bases, with 18 bases between. There are 15 residues in the CDR3. CDR3 region: CASRVGLESSNEQFF. The DNA of the CDR3 is TGTGCCAGCAGAGTAGGGCTAGAGTCGAGCAATGAGCAGTTCTTC.

The V call is TRBV7-8, the J call TRBJ2-1; the D gene is possibly TRBD2 (6 bases). The CDR3 is made up of 14 amino acids. Trimming removed 5 bases from V and 3 bases from J, with 11 bases in between. CDR1 and CDR2 from the germline V gene are SGHVS and FQNEAQ. The CDR3 is CASSGAGIYNEQFF. In DNA form, the CDR3 reads TGTGCCAGCAGCGGGGCGGGAATCTACAATGAGCAGTTCTTC.

In DNA, the CDR3 is TGTGCCATCAGTGAGACCGGACTAGCTGGGGGATATGAGACCCAGTACTTC. This encodes CAISETGLAGGYETQYF. The chain combines TRBV10-3 with TRBJ2-5, with 8 bases matching TRBD2. Germline loops: CDR1 ENHRY, CDR2 SYGVKD. The CDR3 is 17 amino acids. With 2 bases clipped from V and 5 bases from J, the junction kept 13 bases outside the gene matches.

In its sample, this clonotype was seen a few times. A clone one base away is much larger, so this may be a read error. The CDR3: CASSSLAGGDDEQYF. CDR3 coding DNA: TGTGCCAGCAGTTCCCTAGCGGGAGGGGACGATGAGCAGTACTTC. The chain links TRBV28 to TRBJ2-7; TRBD2 matches 12 bases. The CDR3 has 15 residues. V shed 4 bases and J 7 bases; nucleotides not matched to a gene: 8. CDR1 and CDR2 (germline): MDHEN, SYDVKM.

The DNA of the CDR3 is TGTGCCAGCAGTTCCTTCCGGGACTTGCAGTTCTTC. It encodes CASSSFRDLQFF. The V and J genes are TRBV28 and TRBJ2-1; the D gene is possibly TRBD2 (6 bases). Germline-derived CDR1 and CDR2 are MDHEN and SYDVKM. CDR3 length: 12 amino acids. V dropped 4 bases and J dropped 12 bases, with 13 bases sitting between them. The full variable domain, rest sourced from reference TRBV28 and TRBJ2-1, is DVKVTQSSRYLVKRTGEKVFLECVQDMDHENMFWYRQDPGLGLRLIYFSYDVKMKEKGDIPEGYSVSREKKERFSLILESASTNQTSMYLCASSSFRDLQFFGPGTRLTVL.

The table lists this clonotype with many counts. The CDR3 region is CASSYSFVGEGSDTQYF. Here the CDR3 DNA reads TGTGCCAGCAGTTACTCATTCGTGGGGGAGGGCTCAGATACGCAGTATTTT. The chain joins TRBV6-6 to TRBJ2-3, with 7 bases aligning to TRBD2. Per germline, CDR1 MNHNY and CDR2 SVGAGI (reference sequence). The CDR3 has 17 amino acids. The junction had 10 bases not matched to a gene; V was cut back by 0 bases and J by 4 bases.

V and J are TRBV28 and TRBJ2-3; D ambiguous. Germline loops: CDR1 MDHEN, CDR2 SYDVKM. The CDR3 is 15 amino acids. Trimming pared 4 bases from V and 2 bases from J, leaving 13 bases between. CDR3 in amino acids: CASSSPPKLTDTQYF. CDR3 in DNA: TGTGCCAGCAGTTCCCCCCCTAAACTCACAGATACGCAGTATTTT.

In DNA form, the CDR3 reads TGTGCCAGCAGCTTTACAGGGGATTCTGAAGCTTTCTTT. Its protein product is CASSFTGDSEAFF. The rearrangement uses TRBV7-9 and TRBJ1-1; TRBD1 matches at 7 bases. With 3 bases clipped from V and 6 bases from J, the junction kept 4 bases outside the gene matches. Per germline, CDR1 SEHNR and CDR2 FQNEAQ (reference sequence). CDR3 length equals 13 residues.

This chain joins TRBV5-1 and TRBJ2-5; 9 positions agree with TRBD2. The CDR3 totals 14 residues. V dropped 8 bases and J dropped 5; count of bases not matched to a gene: 10. Germline V gene data show CDR1 as SGHRS and CDR2 as YFSETQ. The CDR3 coding sequence is TGCGCCAGTAGGACTAGCGATTACAGGGAGACCCAGTACTTC. It codes for CASRTSDYRETQYF.

This clonotype showed up many times. The chain combines TRBV2 with TRBJ1-1, with D hard to call. This CDR3 has 13 residues. Germline V CDR1 and CDR2: SNHLY, FYNNEI. V was cut by 6 bases and J by 0 bases, with 8 bases left in between. The CDR3 bases are TGTGCCAGCAGAGGAGAGATGAACACTGAAGCTTTCTTT. Translated: CASRGEMNTEAFF. Combining the CDR3 with reference TRBV2 and TRBJ1-1 gives the whole variable domain EPEVTQTPSHQVTQMGQEVILRCVPISNHLYFYWYRQILGQKVEFLVSFYNNEISEKSEIFDDQFSVERPDGSNFTLKIRSTKLEDSAMYFCASRGEMNTEAFFGQGTRLTVV.

About this clonotype itself: This may be a read error: a much more frequent sequence differs by one nucleotide. The V call is TRBV29-1, the J call TRBJ2-3; maybe TRBD1 (6 bases). The CDR3 length is 11 residues. Germline CDR1 and CDR2: SQVTM and ANQGSEA. CDR3 protein: CSAATGDKQYF. The CDR3 nucleotides are TGCAGCGCCGCGACAGGCGATAAGCAGTATTTT.

This clonotype was counted at least ten times. The chain is built from TRBV12-5 and TRBJ2-7; D is possibly TRBD1 (5 bases). CDR1 and CDR2 from the germline V gene are LGHNT and FRNRAP. This CDR3 has 12 amino acids. The germline V and J ends were trimmed by 6 bases and 3 bases, with 9 bases remaining between them. CDR3: CASGPTGYEQYF. For the CDR3, the DNA is TGTGCTAGTGGACCTACAGGCTACGAGCAGTACTTC.

The CDR3 here is CASSPGQGALGNTIYF. The CDR3 DNA sequence: TGCGCCAGCAGCCCGGGACAGGGGGCGCTTGGAAACACCATATATTTT. The genes are TRBV5-1 and TRBJ1-3, with 12 bases fitting TRBD1. Looked up from germline, CDR1 is SGHRS and CDR2 is YFSETQ. After removal of 4 bases from V and 3 bases from J, the junction contained 5 bases not matched to a gene. This CDR3 contains 16 residues.